Sequencing of this T cell receptor beta chain was carried out in a study of early T cells in non-severe SARS-CoV-2 infection. Study-wide background: The study sequenced bulk RNA from unsorted whole blood, with chains unpaired.

Attachment of unique molecular identifiers to individual cDNA molecules was performed. From the 5' RACE reads, TCRdb called clonotypes with MiXCR, one entry per CDR3 protein. The profile shows 60,000 to 65,000 distinct CDR3 sequences, more than 9% of them singletons. Overall study results and limits: VDJdb matches were skewed toward anti-spike CD8 T cell responses.

Remarks on this clonotype: Its matching antigen is unknown.

The CDR3 is 15 amino acids. Deletions cut 1 base from V and 2 bases from J, with 8 bases between. The receptor's source is an adult who was a healthcare worker with PCR-confirmed SARS-CoV-2 infection or an uninfected control (not recorded which). Sequenced input: whole blood. V gene TRBV12-3 or TRBV12-4 combines with J gene TRBJ1-4, with D hard to call. The CDR3 spells CASSLGGVTNEKLFF. The CDR3, as DNA: TGTGCCAGCAGTTTAGGGGGAGTCACTAATGAAAAACTGTTTTTT.